Following are 3 T cell receptor beta chains from one sample sequenced in a study of CD8 T cells in ankylosing spondylitis. Points from the study as a whole: What appeared characteristic of ankylosing spondylitis blood was a TCR beta motif of under 10 highly homologous variants.

Their antigens remain unidentified. MiXCR, applied by TCRdb to the 5' RACE reads, yields one record per CDR3 protein. The table shows about 440,000 distinct CDR3 sequences, with roughly 18% occurring only once. Sequences were obtained from blood, either unsorted or a sorted T cell fraction (not recorded which). The source is a male donor with ankylosing spondylitis.

Only a few counts were recorded for this clonotype. The chain uses TRBV10-3 and TRBJ2-1, with no clear D. With 8 bases removed from V and 7 bases from J, the gap between germline ends came to 9 bases. The CDR3 is made up of 11 amino acids. Germline V gives CDR1 ENHRY, CDR2 SYGVKD. CDR3 sequence (DNA): TGTGCCATCGGGTGGGCGAATGAGCAGTTCTTC. This codes for CAIGWANEQFF.

This clonotype was picked up many times. The V and J genes are TRBV24-1 and TRBJ2-7; D is undetermined. The germline V gene has CDR1 KGHDR and CDR2 SFDVKD. This CDR3 has 13 residues. The germline V and J ends were trimmed by 7 bases and 3 bases, with 12 bases remaining between them. The CDR3, as DNA: TGTGCCACCAGGGATCAGGCGTACTACGAGCAGTACTTC. Translating it yields CATRDQAYYEQYF.

This clonotype has only a few counts. This sequence joins TRBV7-6 and TRBJ2-2; D is undetermined. Trimming stripped 1 base from V and 2 bases from J, with 11 bases between. The CDR3 consists of 16 residues. Per germline, CDR1 SGHVS and CDR2 FNYEAQ. The CDR3 DNA follows: TGTGCCAGCAGCTTAGTCCCCAGTGGTAACACCGGGGAGCTGTTTTTT. It yields the protein CASSLVPSGNTGELFF. The full variable domain, in which reference TRBV7-6 and TRBJ2-2 provide the parts outside the CDR3, is GAGVSQSPRYKVTKRGQDVALRCDPISGHVSLYWYRQALGQGPEFLTYFNYEAQQDKSGLPNDRFSAERPEGSISTLTIQRTEQRDSAMYRCASSLVPSGNTGELFFGEGSRLTVL.